These 20 T cell receptor beta chains originate from one sample sequenced in a study of shared clonotypes between healthy human individuals (dated by TCRdb to 2020 to 2022). The library was built by means of the immunoSEQ multiplex PCR assay. The table comes from immuneACCESS by way of TCRdb, which keeps in-frame sequences with V and J called. Part of the clones is missing from these tables; in studies checked, under half for an unresolved V gene and the rest for unknown reasons. The sample has about 2.1 million clones on record, about 93% of them singletons. The ten largest clones capture 1.5% to 2% of the sample. CD8 naive samples were obtained by positive selection for CCR7 among CD45RO-negative cells, yielding a CD45RA+CCR7+ population from which TemRA cells were excluded. The specimen sequenced was naive CD8+ T cells from PBMCs. The cell subset or site label corresponds to: CD45RA+CCR7+. The receptors derive from a man between 18 and 35 years old in good health. Some clones in this sample may be carry-over from other donors' samples.

This sequence joins TRBV7-2 and TRBJ2-1; TRBD2 agrees at 9 bases. Germline loops: CDR1 SGHTA, CDR2 FQGNSA. This CDR3 has 15 residues. J gave up 12 bases and V 4 bases, and 13 bases lay outside the gene matches. CDR3 in amino acids: CASSWGLADHVGQFF. Written as DNA, the CDR3 is TGTGCCAGCAGCTGGGGACTAGCAGACCACGTGGGGCAGTTCTTC.

This chain uses TRBV7-9 with TRBJ2-7, with D tentatively TRBD1 (6 bases). Germline loops: CDR1 SEHNR, CDR2 FQNEAQ (reference sequence). With 4 bases removed from V and 11 bases from J, the gap between germline ends came to 15 bases. The CDR3 is made up of 12 amino acids. CDR3: CASSSGQLVEYF. The DNA of the CDR3 is TGTGCCAGCAGCTCAGGACAGCTCGTCGAGTACTTC. The full variable domain, with the rest looked up from reference TRBV7-9 and TRBJ2-7, is DTGVSQNPRHKITKRGQNVTFRCDPISEHNRLYWYRQTLGQGPEFLTYFQNEAQLEKSRLLSDRFSAERPKGSFSTLEIQRTEQGDSAMYLCASSSGQLVEYFGPGTRLTVT.

V gene TRBV28 combines with J gene TRBJ2-1; the match to TRBD1 covers 7 bases. The CDR3 sequence is 13 residues long. Germline CDR1 reads MDHEN; CDR2 reads SYDVKM. After removal of 7 bases from V and 7 bases from J, the junction contained 7 bases not matched to a gene. Written as DNA, the CDR3 is TGTGCCAGCACCCTAGACAGGGCTAATGAGCAGTTCTTC. It yields the protein CASTLDRANEQFF. Looking up the rest from reference TRBV28 and TRBJ2-1 gives the full variable domain: DVKVTQSSRYLVKRTGEKVFLECVQDMDHENMFWYRQDPGLGLRLIYFSYDVKMKEKGDIPEGYSVSREKKERFSLILESASTNQTSMYLCASTLDRANEQFFGPGTRLTVL.

This chain uses TRBV4-1 with TRBJ2-7, with a tentative D call TRBD1 (5 bases). The CDR3 is made up of 15 amino acids. Trimming took 0 bases from V and 6 from J, leaving 15 bases between them. Germline V gives CDR1 MGHRA, CDR2 YSYEKL. In nucleotides, the CDR3 is TGCGCCAGCAGCCAAGATCCCCAGGGTGTGGGCGAGCAGTACTTC. Translating gives CASSQDPQGVGEQYF.

The V and J genes are TRBV28 and TRBJ2-7; D is uncertain. V was clipped by 2 bases and J by 2 bases, with 13 bases between them. The germline CDR1 and CDR2 sequences are MDHEN and SYDVKM. The CDR3 covers 15 residues. The DNA of the CDR3 is TGTGCCAGCAGTTTACCCACAGAGCTCCCCTACGAGCAGTACTTC. Encoded protein: CASSLPTELPYEQYF.

The rearrangement joins TRBV30 to TRBJ2-5; possibly TRBD1 or TRBD2 for D (5 bases each). This CDR3 region has 15 residues. V was trimmed by 3 bases and J by 4 bases, leaving 18 bases between them. Looked up from germline, CDR1 is GTSNPN and CDR2 is SVGIG (reference sequence). The CDR3 coding sequence is TGTGCCTGGAGACGGGCCTCACGGGGCCGAGAGACCCAGTACTTC. As protein: CAWRRASRGRETQYF.

V usage is TRBV7-9 and J usage is TRBJ2-5, with 8 bases matching TRBD2. Gene TRBJ2-7 matches the end of the DNA better, so the J call may be wrong. The length of the CDR3 is 15 residues. The germline V gene encodes CDR1 SEHNR and CDR2 FQNEAQ (reference sequence). The CDR3, as DNA: TGTGCCAGCAGCTTAGTAAGTGGGACTAGGCTCGAGCAGTACTTC. Translating gives CASSLVSGTRLEQYF.

The chain joins TRBV19 to TRBJ1-1; no clear D gene. The CDR3 covers 13 residues. Germline CDR1 and CDR2: LNHDA and SQIVND (reference sequence). Trimming cost V 3 bases and J 3 bases, with 8 bases left between them. CDR3 amino acids: CASSIWADTEAFF. CDR3 bases: TGTGCCAGTAGTATTTGGGCAGACACTGAAGCTTTCTTT.

The CDR3, as DNA: TGTGCCAGCAGTCCTATCCGGGACAGGGGACACGGGGAGCTGTTTTTT. Protein sequence: CASSPIRDRGHGELFF. The genes are TRBV28 and TRBJ2-2; 10 bases align to TRBD1. This CDR3 is built from 16 residues. The J segment lost 7 bases and the V segment lost 5 bases, leaving 10 bases of the junction unmatched. The germline gives CDR1 MDHEN, CDR2 SYDVKM.

The chain couples TRBV27 to TRBJ2-7, with TRBD1 matching 7 bases. J gave up 7 bases and V 2 bases, and 8 bases lay outside the gene matches. The CDR3 length is 14 residues. Germline CDR1 MNHEY, CDR2 SMNVEV (reference sequence). CDR3 protein: CASSLRGQSWEQYF. In DNA, the CDR3 is TGTGCCAGCAGTTTACGGGGACAGTCGTGGGAGCAGTACTTC.

J is TRBJ1-3 and V is TRBV21-1. TRBV21-1 is a pseudogene. The CDR3 is 18 amino acids. CDR3 loop: CASSKGLRDCSSGNTIYF. CDR3 nucleotide sequence: TGTGCCAGCAGCAAAGGTCTACGGGACTGCTCCTCTGGAAACACCATATATTTT.

This chain joins TRBV6-1 and TRBJ1-2; possible D gene TRBD1, 5 bases. The CDR3 contains 12 residues. Trimming shortened V by 0 bases and J by 8 bases, and 7 bases separated the two germline ends. Germline assignment: CDR1 MNHNS and CDR2 SASEGT. The CDR3 nucleotides read TGTGCCAGCAGTGAAGCGAGGGGCGGCTACACCTTC. Amino acid sequence: CASSEARGGYTF.

The chain joins TRBV5-1 to TRBJ2-5; D is uncertain. The CDR3 spans 13 residues. V was cut by 0 bases and J by 2 bases, with 5 bases left in between. Germline loops: CDR1 SGHRS, CDR2 YFSETQ. The CDR3 DNA follows: TGCGCCAGCAGCTTGGCGGCGCAAGAGACCCAGTACTTC. Protein product: CASSLAAQETQYF.

The chain links TRBV11-2 to TRBJ2-3, with D tentatively TRBD2 (6 bases). The length of the CDR3 is 14 residues. CDR1 SGHAT and CDR2 FQNNGV come from the germline V gene. The germline V and J ends were trimmed by 3 bases and 6 bases, with 13 bases remaining between them. The chain's CDR3 is CASSFTRLGDTQYF. Here the CDR3 DNA reads TGTGCCAGCAGCTTCACCCGACTAGGGGATACGCAGTATTTT.

The rearrangement uses TRBV18 and TRBJ2-1; D tentatively reads TRBD1 or TRBD2 (5 bases each). Trimming left V 3 bases short and J 4 bases short, with 22 bases between. This CDR3 region has 18 residues. The germline CDR1 and CDR2 sequences are KGHSH and LQKENI. CDR3 bases: TGTGCCAGCTCACCTCCCACCCTGGGGGACCCTCAATACAATGAGCAGTTCTTC. As protein: CASSPPTLGDPQYNEQFF.

Points on this clone: Different DNA sequences within this sample yield the same CDR3. This chain links TRBV7-9 with TRBJ2-7; a possible D gene is TRBD2 (6 bases). Germline assignment: CDR1 SEHNR and CDR2 FQNEAQ (reference sequence). This CDR3 is 15 amino acids long. The ends were cut back, 5 bases at V and 4 bases at J, with 18 bases in the middle. For the CDR3, the DNA is TGTGCCAGCAGCCCCCCCGGCAGGGACTTATACGAGCAGTACTTC. Translated: CASSPPGRDLYEQYF.

The chain links TRBV7-2 to TRBJ1-2, with D uncertain. In germline, CDR1 is SGHTA, CDR2 FQGNSA. This CDR3 is 13 amino acids long. The germline V and J ends were trimmed by 6 bases and 4 bases, with 12 bases remaining between them. DNA for the CDR3: TGTGCCAGCAGGTTATATGTCTCCTATGGCTACACCTTC. This translates into CASRLYVSYGYTF.

The chain uses TRBV4-3 and TRBJ2-7; 9 bases align to TRBD2. Germline assignment: CDR1 LGHNA and CDR2 YSLEER. J lost 4 bases, V lost 0 bases, and 7 bases had no gene match. This CDR3 region has 16 residues. The CDR3 region is CASSQDPASGTYEQYF. The CDR3 region has the DNA TGCGCCAGCAGCCAAGATCCGGCTAGCGGGACTTACGAGCAGTACTTC.

The chain uses TRBV14 and TRBJ2-7, with a weak D call TRBD1 (6 bases). V lost 2 bases and J 1 base, leaving 12 bases between the germline ends. The length of the CDR3 is 15 residues. Looked up from germline, CDR1 is SGHDN and CDR2 is FVKESK. The CDR3: CASSQFRTDSYEQYF. The CDR3 DNA reads TGTGCCAGCAGCCAATTCCGGACAGATTCCTACGAGCAGTACTTC.

The chain joins TRBV5-6 to TRBJ2-7, with D unresolved. Germline-derived CDR1 and CDR2 are SGHDT and YYEEEE. The CDR3 has 12 residues. The V gene lost 0 bases and the J gene lost 6 bases, with 7 bases spanning the gap. The CDR3 sequence is CASSLVAPEQYF. CDR3 sequence (DNA): TGTGCCAGCAGCTTGGTGGCCCCCGAGCAGTACTTC.